By frequency in the sample, the clone carrying this TCR beta chain is medium-sized. Its antigen is not known. The V and J ends lost 2 bases and 6 bases respectively, with 7 bases between them. The CDR3 contains 13 residues. General study findings and limits: Tumor Tregs overlapped most with tumor, then blood, naive CD4+ cells. The TCR gene usage of tumor memory CD4+ T cells clustered together with blood and lymph node memory CD4+ cells and with lymph node naive CD4+ cells.

From the 5' RACE reads, TCRdb called clonotypes with MiXCR, one entry per CDR3 protein. This repertoire shows thousands of distinct CDR3 sequences, about a sixth found once; its top ten account for about 4%. The TCR originated in a female donor with breast cancer. Sample: memory CD4+ T cells sorted from blood. Subset given: memory CD4+ T cells, CD4+CD45RO+CD25-. The chain has TRBV12-3 or TRBV12-4 and TRBJ2-2; D call uncertain. CDR3 sequence: CASSLNRAGELFF. Written as DNA, the CDR3 is TGTGCCAGCAGTTTAAATCGGGCCGGGGAGCTGTTTTTT.